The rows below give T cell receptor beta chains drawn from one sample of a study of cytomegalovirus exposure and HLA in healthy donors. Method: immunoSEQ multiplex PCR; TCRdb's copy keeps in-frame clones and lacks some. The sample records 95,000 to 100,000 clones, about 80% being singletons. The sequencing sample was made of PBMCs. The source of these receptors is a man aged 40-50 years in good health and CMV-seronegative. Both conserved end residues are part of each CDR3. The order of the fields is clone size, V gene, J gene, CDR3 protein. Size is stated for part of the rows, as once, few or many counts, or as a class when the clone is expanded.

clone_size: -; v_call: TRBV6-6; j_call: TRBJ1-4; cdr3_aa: CASESTNEKLFF
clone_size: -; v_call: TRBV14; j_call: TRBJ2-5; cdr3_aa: CASSHQLAGARKTQYF
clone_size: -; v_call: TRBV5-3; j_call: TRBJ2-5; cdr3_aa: CARSGSSGESEETQYF
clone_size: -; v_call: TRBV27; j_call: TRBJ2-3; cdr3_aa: CASSLSPGSTDTQYF
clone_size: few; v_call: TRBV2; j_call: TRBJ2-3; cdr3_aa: CASRAGTSLTDTQYF
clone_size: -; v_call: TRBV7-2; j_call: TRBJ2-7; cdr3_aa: CASSPRPGQGTNYEQYF
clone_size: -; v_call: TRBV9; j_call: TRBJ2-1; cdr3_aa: CASSVGWSPSGSNEQFF
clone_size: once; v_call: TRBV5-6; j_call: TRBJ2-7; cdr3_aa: CASSLVGSGNTYEQYF
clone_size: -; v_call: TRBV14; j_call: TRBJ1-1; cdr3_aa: CASSHNLGQGARGTEAFF
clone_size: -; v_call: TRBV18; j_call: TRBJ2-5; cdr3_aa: CASSPTDRGTSLQTQYF
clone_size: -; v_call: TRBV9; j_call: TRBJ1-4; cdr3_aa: CASSPTTTNEKLFF
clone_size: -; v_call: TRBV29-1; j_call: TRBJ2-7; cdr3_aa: CSVRGAGGYEQYF
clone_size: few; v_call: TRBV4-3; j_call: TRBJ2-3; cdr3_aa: CASSQDRLAGRFPTDTQYF
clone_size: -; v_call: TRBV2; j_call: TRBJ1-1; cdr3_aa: CASSATGGGTEAFF
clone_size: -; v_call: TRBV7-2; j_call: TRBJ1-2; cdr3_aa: CASRPTGGFYGYTF
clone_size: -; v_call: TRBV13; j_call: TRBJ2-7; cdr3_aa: CASSLGGGSYEQYF
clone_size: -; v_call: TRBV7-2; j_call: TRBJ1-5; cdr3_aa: CASSSDLRGQPNQPQHF
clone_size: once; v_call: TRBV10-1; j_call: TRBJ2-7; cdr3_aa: CASSPSGNFYEQYF
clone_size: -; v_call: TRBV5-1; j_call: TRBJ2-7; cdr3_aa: CASSLGGGADEQYF
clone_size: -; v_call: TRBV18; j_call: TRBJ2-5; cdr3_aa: CASSAGRAPETQYF
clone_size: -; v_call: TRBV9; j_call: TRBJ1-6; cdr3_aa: CASSVAPSRGSPLHF
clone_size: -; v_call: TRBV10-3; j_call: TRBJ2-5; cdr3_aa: CAISEFGAGGTETQYF
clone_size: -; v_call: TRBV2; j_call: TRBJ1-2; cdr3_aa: CASSAAGLNYGYTF
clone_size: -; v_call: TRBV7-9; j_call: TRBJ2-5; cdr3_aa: CASSLESVYQETQYF
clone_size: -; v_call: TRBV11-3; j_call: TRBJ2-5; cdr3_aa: CASSLTSRGTQYF
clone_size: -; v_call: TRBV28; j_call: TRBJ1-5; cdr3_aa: CASSLSGTGYSNQPQHF
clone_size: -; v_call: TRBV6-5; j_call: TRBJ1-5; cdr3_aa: CASKRGMGNQPQHF